This T cell receptor beta chain is from a study of blood T cell repertoires in COVID-19. Turning to the study itself: The United States, Italy and Spain were the sources of the acute and convalescent COVID-19 samples.

Everyone who took part was about 18 to 89 years old, and they came from 20 to 25 US areas. The study counted Cohort 3 donors as recovered given two negative PCRs, clearance, or symptom resolution. Authors' methods: Reference gene primer amplification gave nucleated cell count estimates. Clones were read by immunoSEQ multiplex PCR, and TCRdb kept only the in-frame ones, dropping some. V and J calls and clone size follow that table, whereas D and trimming were derived from the DNA. The data show approximately 130,000 clones, with over 80% seen just once and 15% to 20% held by the top ten. This clone was seen a single time. The CDR3 consists of 14 residues. Germline CDR1 is SGHNT and CDR2 is YYREEE (reference sequence). V shed 6 bases, J shed 2 bases, and the junction held 4 bases outside the gene matches.

The genes are TRBV5-4 and TRBJ2-2; TRBD2 aligns across 7 bases. The sequencing input was PBMCs or T cells enriched from blood (not recorded which). This clonotype was sampled from a man in his thirties or forties who had recovered from COVID-19. The CDR3 bases are TGTGCCAGCAAGTCTAGCGGAAACACCGGGGAGCTGTTTTTT. Protein product: CASKSSGNTGELFF.